This T cell receptor (beta chain) is drawn from a study of T cells in Graves' hyperthyroidism and ophthalmopathy. Hyperthyroidism was newly diagnosed in patients aged 18 to 65 (duration under 2 months). The CDR3 runs 14 residues. With V trimmed by 4 bases and J by 5 bases, 6 bases remained unmatched. Germline lookup yields CDR1 MNHEY and CDR2 SVGAGI. Findings and limits, study-wide: Ophthalmopathy onset followed model prediction by a median about six months. Blood also carried most thyroid clonotypes expanded above 0.001.

From RNA transcripts, TCR beta CDR3 regions were amplified. A set of HTBI primers served as the primers for a first-round RT-PCR of the TCR CDR3. One entry per CDR3 protein, called by TCRdb with MiXCR from the multiplex PCR reads. Of some 510,000 distinct CDR3 sequences in the sample, around 21% were seen once. This clonotype was counted ten times or more. The antigen is not known. The chain employs TRBV6-5 and TRBJ2-5, with 8 positions matching TRBD1. Sequencing was carried out using blood. The TCR was taken from a man aged 18 to 30 with Graves' hyperthyroidism. The CDR3 DNA sequence: TGTGCCAGCAGTTCCGTGACAGGGGCCGAGACCCAGTACTTC. It translates to CASSSVTGAETQYF.